The 19 T cell receptor beta chains in this list originate from one sample, sequenced in a study of blood T cells in healthy people across ages. Primed by a sample-barcoded 5' primer and a J-beta primer mix, a second PCR proceeded for roughly 7 to 12 cycles. Each CDR3 protein is one row after TCRdb ran MiXCR on the 5' RACE reads. The sample lists 600,000 or so distinct CDR3 sequences, about 30% occurring once. Sequenced material: blood. The receptors were sampled from a woman over 75 in good health.

In this sample, this clonotype turned up many times. The genes are TRBV2 and TRBJ1-2; the match to TRBD1 covers 7 bases. CDR1 and CDR2 (germline): SNHLY, FYNNEI. J gave up 6 bases and V 8 bases, and 9 bases lay outside the gene matches. The CDR3 is 13 residues long. The CDR3 coding sequence is TGTGCCAGCCTTCTGACAGGGCAGCATGGCTACACCTTC. Its translation is CASLLTGQHGYTF.

A single count supports this clonotype. The chain joins TRBV6-2 or TRBV6-3 to TRBJ1-4, with D possibly matching TRBD1 (5 bases). V lost 8 bases, J lost 12 bases, and 16 bases lay in between. Per the germline V gene, CDR1 is MNHEY and CDR2 is SVGEGT. This CDR3 has 12 residues. The chain's CDR3 is CASRGPGTELFF. The CDR3 DNA sequence: TGTGCCAGCCGGGGCCCAGGGACTGAACTGTTTTTT.

This clonotype was seen ten or more times. The chain couples TRBV5-6 to TRBJ1-1; 11 nucleotides agree with TRBD1. The V and J ends lost 9 bases and 3 bases, in that order; junction bases with no gene match: 7. The CDR3 length is 14 residues. Germline-derived CDR1 and CDR2 are SGHDT and YYEEEE. The DNA for the CDR3 is TGTGCCACAGGGACAGGGGGTCGTGACACTGAAGCTTTCTTT. Its protein is CATGTGGRDTEAFF.

This clonotype was found many times. V usage is TRBV19 and J usage is TRBJ1-2; TRBD1 might be the D (5 bases). The V and J ends lost 5 bases and 2 bases respectively, with 15 bases between them. The CDR3 extends over 15 amino acids. Germline values: CDR1 LNHDA, CDR2 SQIVND (reference sequence). For the CDR3, the DNA is TGTGCCAGTAGTCTGGGTCCAGGGTCCAACTATGGCTACACCTTC. Translation gives CASSLGPGSNYGYTF. The variable domain in full, with the rest retrieved from reference TRBV19 and TRBJ1-2, is DGGITQSPKYLFRKEGQNVTLSCEQNLNHDAMYWYRQDPGQGLRLIYYSQIVNDFQKGDIAEGYSVSREKKESFPLTVTSAQKNPTAFYLCASSLGPGSNYGYTFGSGTRLTVV.

A few counts support this clonotype. The chain is built from TRBV5-5 and TRBJ1-1, with a possible D match to TRBD1 (6 bases). Trimming stripped 6 bases from V and 0 bases from J, with 15 bases between. The CDR3 has 15 amino acids. The germline CDR1 and CDR2 sequences are SGHKS and YYEKEE (reference sequence). DNA of the CDR3: TGTGCCAGCACCCTCCGGGACACCATGAACACTGAAGCTTTCTTT. Residues: CASTLRDTMNTEAFF. Full variable domain (rest looked up from reference TRBV5-5 and TRBJ1-1): DAGVTQSPTHLIKTRGQQVTLRCSPISGHKSVSWYQQVLGQGPQFIFQYYEKEERGRGNFPDRFSARQFPNYSSELNVNALLLGDSALYLCASTLRDTMNTEAFFGQGTRLTVV.

A note on this clonotype: With a much larger clone just one base away, this may be a read error. The V call is TRBV29-1, the J call TRBJ1-1; D remains ambiguous. Looked up from germline, CDR1 is SQVTM and CDR2 is ANQGSEA. Trimming left V 4 bases short and J 1 base short, with 13 bases between. The CDR3 has 14 amino acids. The CDR3 spells CSVVISPPNTEAFF. The CDR3 nucleotides read TGCAGCGTTGTCATCAGCCCCCCGAACACTGAAGCTTTCTTT.

With respect to this clonotype: This could be a read error, since a much larger clone is one nucleotide away. The rearrangement uses TRBV6-2 or TRBV6-3 and TRBJ2-4; D unresolved. TRBJ2-7 matches the DNA end more closely, so the J call is doubtful. Germline values: CDR1 MNHEY, CDR2 SVGEGT. The CDR3 has 13 amino acids. The CDR3 DNA reads TGTGCCAGCAGCCCCCATGACGGATACGAGCAGTACTTC. It translates to CASSPHDGYEQYF.

For this clonotype: Just one base apart from a much larger clone, this may be a read error. The V and J genes are TRBV6-1 and TRBJ2-6; no clear D gene. The CDR3 is made up of 15 amino acids. The germline V and J ends were trimmed by 5 bases and 0 bases, with 8 bases remaining between them. CDR1 MNHNS and CDR2 SASEGT come from the germline V gene. CDR3 amino acids: CASSKRFSGANVLTF. The DNA of the CDR3 is TGTGCCAGCAGTAAAAGGTTCTCTGGGGCCAACGTCCTGACTTTC.

On this clonotype itself: One end of the junction fails to match germline, which may point to a read error. This chain connects TRBV12-5 to TRBJ1-2, with unresolved D. Germline CDR1 is LGHNT and CDR2 is FRNRAP. CDR3 length equals 13 residues. CDR3 DNA: TGTGCTAGTGGTCCCACCCCGGGCTATGGCCACACCTTC. Its protein product is CASGPTPGYGHTF.

The genes are TRBV5-1 and TRBJ2-1; no reliable D call. The CDR3 has 17 amino acids. Germline CDR1 SGHRS, CDR2 YFSETQ. Between the trimmed V and J ends, which lost 1 base and 0 bases, there was a span of 14 bases. The CDR3 loop is CASSLTVRPSSYNEQFF. In nucleotides, the CDR3 is TGCGCCAGCAGCTTGACGGTGCGGCCGAGCTCCTACAATGAGCAGTTCTTC.

This clonotype was counted between two and nine times. The chain uses TRBV7-7 and TRBJ2-2; no clear D. The CDR3 contains 11 residues. Germline V gene sequence: CDR1 SSHAT, CDR2 FNYEAQ (reference sequence). The CDR3 DNA reads TGTGCTTCTCTTTCCACCGGGGAGCTGTTTTTT. Translation: CASLSTGELFF.

This clonotype appeared many times. This sequence joins TRBV7-9 and TRBJ2-1; 7 nucleotides align to TRBD1. Germline CDR1 and CDR2: SEHNR and FQNEAQ (reference sequence). J was trimmed by 8 bases and V by 5 bases; bases with no gene match: 9. The CDR3 loop spans 14 amino acids. CDR3 region: CASSQNTGADEQFF. The CDR3 DNA follows: TGTGCCAGCAGCCAGAATACAGGGGCAGATGAGCAGTTCTTC.

A note on this clonotype: A much larger clone sits a single nucleotide away, making a read error possible. CDR3 DNA: TGCAGTGCTAGAAAGGACACAGACAATGAGCAGTACTTC. Its protein product is CSARKDTDNEQYF. V usage is TRBV20-1 and J usage is TRBJ2-5, with a tentative D call TRBD1 (5 bases). This CDR3 is built from 13 residues. CDR1 and CDR2 from the germline V gene are DFQATT and SNEGSKA (reference sequence). V lost 2 bases and J 11 bases, leaving 18 bases between the germline ends.

This clonotype has a single count. The V gene is TRBV7-6, the J gene TRBJ2-6; D possibly corresponds to TRBD1 (5 bases). Deletions cut 1 base from V and 3 bases from J, with 10 bases between. Germline CDR1 is SGHVS and CDR2 is FNYEAQ. There are 16 residues in the CDR3. CDR3 sequence reads: CASSLGGRFGANVLTF. DNA for the CDR3: TGTGCCAGCAGCTTAGGGGGCCGATTTGGGGCCAACGTCCTGACTTTC.

The CDR3 here is CASSTGDGADTQYF. The CDR3 DNA reads TGCGCCAGCAGCACCGGGGACGGGGCAGATACGCAGTATTTT. This chain links TRBV5-1 with TRBJ2-3; TRBD1 or TRBD2 may be the D gene (5 bases each). With 4 bases removed from V and 4 bases from J, the gap between germline ends came to 13 bases. The CDR3 spans 14 residues. Germline V gene sequence: CDR1 SGHRS, CDR2 YFSETQ.

Comments on this clonotype: This may come from a read error, since a much larger clone is one base off. The chain joins TRBV3-1 to TRBJ2-6; possible D gene TRBD1, 6 bases. The germline V gene encodes CDR1 LGHDT and CDR2 YNNKEL (reference sequence). This CDR3 spans 16 amino acids. Written as DNA, the CDR3 is TGTACCAGCAGCTCGGACAGAAGCTCTGGGGCCAACGTCCTGACTTTC. Translated, it gives CTSSSDRSSGANVLTF. The variable domain in full, completed from reference TRBV3-1 and TRBJ2-6, reads DTAVSQTPKYLVTQMGNDKSIKCEQNLGHDTMYWYKQDSKKFLKIMFSYNNKELIINETVPNRFSPKSPDKAHLNLHINSLELGDSAVYFCTSSSDRSSGANVLTFGAGSRLTVL.

Ten or more counts support this clonotype. This rearrangement joins TRBV6-6 to TRBJ2-7, with D perhaps being TRBD1 or TRBD2 (5 bases each). Germline V gene lookup returns CDR1 MNHNY and CDR2 SVGAGI (reference sequence). V was trimmed by 4 bases and J by 6 bases, leaving 19 bases between them. The CDR3 contains 15 residues. The CDR3 loop is CASSFRGLSGIEQYF. The CDR3 DNA sequence: TGTGCCAGCAGTTTCCGGGGCCTAAGCGGAATCGAGCAGTACTTC.

This clonotype has at least ten counts. The genes are TRBV7-2 and TRBJ1-6; D perhaps matches TRBD1 (6 bases). The CDR3 is 16 residues long. CDR1 and CDR2 (germline): SGHTA, FQGNSA. V was trimmed by 2 bases and J by 7 bases, leaving 15 bases between them. As DNA, the CDR3 is TGTGCCAGCAGCTTAATGGTGCGGGGGGGCAATTCACCCCTCCACTTT. It encodes CASSLMVRGGNSPLHF. The full variable domain, completed using reference TRBV7-2 and TRBJ1-6, is GAGVSQSPSNKVTEKGKDVELRCDPISGHTALYWYRQSLGQGLEFLIYFQGNSAPDKSGLPSDRFSAERTGGSVSTLTIQRTQQEDSAVYLCASSLMVRGGNSPLHFGNGTRLTVT.

The table lists this clonotype with a few counts. This rearrangement joins TRBV20-1 to TRBJ2-2; TRBD2 aligns across 11 bases. Germline V gives CDR1 DFQATT, CDR2 SNEGSKA (reference sequence). This CDR3 is 15 amino acids long. J lost 7 bases, V lost 6 bases, and 10 bases had no gene match. The CDR3 bases are TGCAGTGCCGTACTAGCGGGGGCCCCAGGCGGGGAGCTGTTTTTT. It specifies CSAVLAGAPGGELFF.